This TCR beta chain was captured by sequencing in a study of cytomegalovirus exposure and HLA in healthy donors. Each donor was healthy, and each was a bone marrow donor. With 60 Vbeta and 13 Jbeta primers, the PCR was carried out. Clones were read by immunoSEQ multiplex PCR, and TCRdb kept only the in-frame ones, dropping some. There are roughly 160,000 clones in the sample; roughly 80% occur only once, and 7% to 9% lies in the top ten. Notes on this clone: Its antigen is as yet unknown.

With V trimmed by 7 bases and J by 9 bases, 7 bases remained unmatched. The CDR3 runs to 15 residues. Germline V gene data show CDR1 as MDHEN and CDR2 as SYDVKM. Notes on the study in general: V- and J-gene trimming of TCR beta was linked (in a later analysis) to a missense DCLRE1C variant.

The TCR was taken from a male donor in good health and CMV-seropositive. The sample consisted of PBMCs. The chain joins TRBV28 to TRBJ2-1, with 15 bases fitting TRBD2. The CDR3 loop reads CASKFGTSGRTEQFF. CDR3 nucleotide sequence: TGTGCCAGCAAATTTGGGACTAGCGGGAGGACTGAGCAGTTCTTC.